These 19 T cell receptor beta chains share one sample of origin, sequenced in a study of cytotoxic CD8 clonotypes in ibrutinib-treated CLL. Clones were read by immunoSEQ multiplex PCR, and TCRdb kept only the in-frame ones, dropping some. The repertoire holds about 270,000 clones, 65% to 85% seen once, with 5.6% in the top ten. Sequenced material: PBMCs, taken at disease progression, from a patient treated with ibrutinib. The receptors derive from a human donor with chronic lymphocytic leukemia.

The chain employs TRBV5-4 and TRBJ2-7; TRBD2 matches 10 bases. The V and J ends lost 3 bases and 1 base, in that order; junction bases with no gene match: 4. The germline V gene encodes CDR1 SGHNT and CDR2 YYREEE (reference sequence). The CDR3 totals 15 residues. CDR3 protein: CASSWTSGQSYEQYF. The CDR3 region has the DNA TGTGCCAGCAGCTGGACTAGCGGTCAATCCTACGAGCAGTACTTC.

This clone was picked up one time. The chain has TRBV28 and TRBJ2-3; no definite D call. Trimming removed 3 bases from V and 0 bases from J, with 16 bases in between. The CDR3 is 17 residues long. From germline, CDR1 is MDHEN and CDR2 SYDVKM. The CDR3 nucleotides are TGTGCCAGCAGTTTGACCGATGGAGACGCTAGCACAGATACGCAGTATTTT. It is translated as CASSLTDGDASTDTQYF.

This clone was seen more than once but under ten times. The V call is TRBV4-1, the J call TRBJ2-2; D gene unclear. Germline CDR1 and CDR2: MGHRA and YSYEKL. This CDR3 is built from 15 residues. Trimming left V 1 base short and J 4 bases short, with 10 bases between. CDR3 DNA: TGCGCCAGCAGCCAAGTTACGGTCGTCACCGGGGAGCTGTTTTTT. Protein: CASSQVTVVTGELFF.

This rearrangement joins TRBV29-1 to TRBJ2-6; D unclear. The V and J ends lost 6 bases and 0 bases respectively, with 6 bases between them. Germline V CDR1 and CDR2: SQVTM, ANQGSEA. This CDR3 has 13 amino acids. The CDR3 DNA reads TGCAGCGTACCAGCCTCTGGGGCCAACGTCCTGACTTTC. As protein: CSVPASGANVLTF.

The V call is TRBV13, the J call TRBJ2-7, with D possibly matching TRBD2 (6 bases). V lost 5 bases and J lost 2, with 13 bases in between. Germline-derived CDR1 and CDR2 are PRHDT and FYEKMQ (reference sequence). CDR3 length: 14 residues. In DNA form, the CDR3 reads TGTGCCAGCAGCCCCCGCGGGACCGCCTACGAGCAGTACTTC. Translated, it gives CASSPRGTAYEQYF.

This clone was seen only once. The DNA for the CDR3 is TGTGCCAGCAGTTCAGGGTTGACCTACGAGCAGTACTTC. Its protein is CASSSGLTYEQYF. The chain employs TRBV11-3 and TRBJ2-7, with D perhaps matching TRBD1 (5 bases). V lost 6 bases, J lost 2 bases, and 11 bases lay in between. The length of the CDR3 is 13 residues. CDR1 and CDR2 from the germline V gene are SGHNT and YENEEA. The full variable domain, completed using reference TRBV11-3 and TRBJ2-7, is EAGVVQSPRYKIIEKKQPVAFWCNPISGHNTLYWYLQNLGQGPELLIRYENEEAVDDSQLPKDRFSAERLKGVDSTLKIQPAELGDSAVYLCASSSGLTYEQYFGPGTRLTVT.

The chain employs TRBV19 and TRBJ1-2; D not certain. With 2 bases removed from V and 4 bases from J, the gap between germline ends came to 11 bases. Germline assignment: CDR1 LNHDA and CDR2 SQIVND (reference sequence). This CDR3 has 14 residues. The CDR3 DNA follows: TGTGCCAGTAGTATAAAAGTCGGGGTCTATGGCTACACCTTC. This encodes CASSIKVGVYGYTF.

This clone was seen more than once but under ten times. The genes are TRBV7-2 and TRBJ2-3; D is unresolved. CDR3 size: 13 residues. Looked up from germline, CDR1 is SGHTA and CDR2 is FQGNSA. The V end lost 1 base, the J end lost 4 bases, and 6 bases lay between the germline ends. CDR3 region: CASSLVAADTQYF. The CDR3 bases are TGTGCCAGCAGCTTAGTTGCGGCAGATACGCAGTATTTT.

V gene TRBV5-1 combines with J gene TRBJ2-7; 12 nucleotides align to TRBD2. The V and J ends lost 5 bases and 5 bases, in that order; junction bases with no gene match: 11. The CDR3 is 16 amino acids. CDR1 and CDR2 (germline): SGHRS, YFSETQ. The CDR3 protein is CASRFLLAGGAHEQYF. The DNA of the CDR3 is TGCGCCAGCAGATTCCTACTAGCGGGAGGTGCCCACGAGCAGTACTTC.

This rearrangement joins TRBV6-1 to TRBJ2-3; TRBD1 aligns across 7 bases. This CDR3 has 15 residues. Germline loops: CDR1 MNHNS, CDR2 SASEGT. The V and J ends lost 6 bases and 2 bases, in that order; junction bases with no gene match: 8. CDR3 DNA sequence: TGTGCCAGCAGAGAGGTCGGGACAGCCACAGATACGCAGTATTTT. Translated, it gives CASREVGTATDTQYF.

The rearrangement uses TRBV6-1 and TRBJ1-2; 8 bases map to TRBD1. J gave up 8 bases and V 5 bases, and 10 bases lay outside the gene matches. The CDR3 covers 14 residues. Looked up from germline, CDR1 is MNHNS and CDR2 is SASEGT. The CDR3 loop reads CASSLLDRAGGYTF. The CDR3 DNA reads as TGTGCCAGCAGTCTACTGGACAGGGCCGGGGGCTACACCTTC.

The rearrangement links TRBV7-3 to TRBJ2-2, with 8 bases fitting TRBD1. Germline CDR1 is SGHTA and CDR2 is FQGTGA. V lost 5 bases, J lost 4 bases, and 9 bases stayed unmatched. This CDR3 has 16 amino acids. The CDR3 nucleotides read TGTGCCAGCAGCCCCCAGGGGGCGCTGGGCACCGGGGAGCTGTTTTTT. This translates into CASSPQGALGTGELFF.

J is TRBJ2-3 and V is TRBV28, with D perhaps assigned TRBD1 or TRBD2 (6 bases each). The CDR3 spans 14 residues. The V and J ends lost 7 bases and 5 bases respectively, with 16 bases between them. CDR1 and CDR2 (germline): MDHEN, SYDVKM. CDR3 amino acids: CASNLRGAGDTQYF. DNA for the CDR3: TGTGCCAGCAACCTAAGGGGGGCGGGAGATACGCAGTATTTT.

CDR3 sequence: CASSMGQVSPLHF. CDR3 bases: TGTGCCAGTAGTATGGGACAGGTATCACCCCTCCACTTT. The gene calls are TRBV19 and TRBJ1-6; 8 bases line up with TRBD1. V lost 3 bases and J lost 10; bases outside the gene matches: 2. The CDR3 length is 13 residues. Germline V gene lookup returns CDR1 LNHDA and CDR2 SQIVND (reference sequence).

The J gene is TRBJ2-1, the V gene TRBV4-1; 8 bases line up with TRBD2. Trimming cost V 4 bases and J 9 bases; bases outside gene matches: 14. Germline values: CDR1 MGHRA, CDR2 YSYEKL. CDR3 length equals 16 residues. CDR3 in DNA: TGCGCCAGCAGCCCAAGAGGAACGGGAGGGCCGGGTGAGCAGTTCTTC. It encodes CASSPRGTGGPGEQFF.

The V gene is TRBV18, the J gene TRBJ2-7; 9 positions agree with TRBD1. There are 16 residues in the CDR3. From germline, CDR1 is KGHSH and CDR2 LQKENI. Unmatched junction bases numbered 12, after V lost 3 bases and J lost 6 bases. CDR3 in amino acids: CASSPQQGAGQIEQYF. The CDR3, as DNA: TGTGCCAGCTCACCGCAACAGGGGGCCGGACAGATCGAGCAGTACTTC.

A single count supports this clone. The chain recombines TRBV5-1 with TRBJ2-1; 16 positions agree with TRBD2. The CDR3 has 18 residues. The V segment lost 2 bases and the J segment 3 bases; nucleotides outside the gene matches: 5. Germline-derived CDR1 and CDR2 are SGHRS and YFSETQ. Here the CDR3 reads CASSFGTSGGANYNEQFF. Written as DNA, the CDR3 is TGCGCCAGCAGCTTCGGGACTAGCGGGGGGGCGAACTACAATGAGCAGTTCTTC.

This clone was seen a few times. The rearrangement uses TRBV5-1 and TRBJ1-2; D perhaps matches TRBD1 (5 bases). Per germline, CDR1 SGHRS and CDR2 YFSETQ. Deletions cut 0 bases from V and 8 bases from J, with 14 bases between. This CDR3 has 14 amino acids. In nucleotides, the CDR3 is TGCGCCAGCAGCTTGGCCGAGGGGCCGCGGGGCTACACCTTC. This codes for CASSLAEGPRGYTF.

The chain combines TRBV9 with TRBJ2-6, with 7 bases matching TRBD1. With V trimmed by 4 bases and J by 0 bases, 1 base remained unmatched. This CDR3 has 15 amino acids. Germline CDR1 and CDR2: SGDLS and YYNGEE. The CDR3: CASSPGGSGANVLTF. Here the CDR3 DNA reads TGTGCCAGCAGCCCAGGGGGCTCTGGGGCCAACGTCCTGACTTTC. Using reference TRBV9 and TRBJ2-6 for the parts outside the CDR3, the full variable domain is DSGVTQTPKHLITATGQRVTLRCSPRSGDLSVYWYQQSLDQGLQFLIQYYNGEERAKGNILERFSAQQFPDLHSELNLSSLELGDSALYFCASSPGGSGANVLTFGAGSRLTVL.